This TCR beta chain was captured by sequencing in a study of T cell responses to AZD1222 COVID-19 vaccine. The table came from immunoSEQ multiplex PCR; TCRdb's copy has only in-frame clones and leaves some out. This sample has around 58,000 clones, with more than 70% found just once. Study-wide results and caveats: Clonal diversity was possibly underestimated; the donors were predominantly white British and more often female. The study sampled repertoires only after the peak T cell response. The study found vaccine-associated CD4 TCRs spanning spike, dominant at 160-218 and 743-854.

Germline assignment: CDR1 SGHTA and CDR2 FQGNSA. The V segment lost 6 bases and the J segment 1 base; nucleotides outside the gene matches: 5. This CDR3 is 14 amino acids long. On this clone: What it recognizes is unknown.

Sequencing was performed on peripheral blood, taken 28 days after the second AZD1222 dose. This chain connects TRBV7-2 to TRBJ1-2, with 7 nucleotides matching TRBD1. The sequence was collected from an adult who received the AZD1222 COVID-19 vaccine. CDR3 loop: CASSPQGDNYGYTF. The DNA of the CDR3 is TGTGCCAGCAGTCCCCAGGGGGATAACTATGGCTACACCTTC.